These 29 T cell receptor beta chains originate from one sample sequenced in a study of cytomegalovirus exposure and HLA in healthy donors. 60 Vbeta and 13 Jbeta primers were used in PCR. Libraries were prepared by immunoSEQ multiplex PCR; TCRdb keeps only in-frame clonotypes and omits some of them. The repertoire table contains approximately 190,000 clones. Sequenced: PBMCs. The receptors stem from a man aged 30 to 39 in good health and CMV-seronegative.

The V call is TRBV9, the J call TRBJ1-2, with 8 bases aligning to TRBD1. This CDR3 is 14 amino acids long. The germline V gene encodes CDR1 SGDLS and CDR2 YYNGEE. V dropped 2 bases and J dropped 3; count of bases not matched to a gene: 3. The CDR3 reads CASSVTGVDYGYTF. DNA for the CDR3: TGTGCCAGCAGCGTGACAGGGGTGGACTATGGCTACACCTTC.

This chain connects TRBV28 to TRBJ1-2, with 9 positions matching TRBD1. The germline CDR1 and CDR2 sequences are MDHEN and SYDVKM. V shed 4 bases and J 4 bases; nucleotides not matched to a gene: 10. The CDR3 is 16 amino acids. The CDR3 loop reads CASSSGQGPFGYGYTF. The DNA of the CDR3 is TGTGCCAGCAGTTCGGGACAGGGCCCTTTTGGCTATGGCTACACCTTC.

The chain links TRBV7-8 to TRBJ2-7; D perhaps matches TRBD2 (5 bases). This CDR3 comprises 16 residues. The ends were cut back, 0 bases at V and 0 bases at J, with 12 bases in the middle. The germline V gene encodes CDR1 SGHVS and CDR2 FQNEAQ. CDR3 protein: CASSLAAGRSSYEQYF. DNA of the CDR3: TGTGCCAGCAGCTTAGCCGCGGGCCGAAGCTCCTACGAGCAGTACTTC. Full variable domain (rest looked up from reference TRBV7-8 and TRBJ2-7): GAGVSQSPRYKVAKRGQDVALRCDPISGHVSLFWYQQALGQGPEFLTYFQNEAQLDKSGLPSDRFFAERPEGSVSTLKIQRTQQEDSAVYLCASSLAAGRSSYEQYFGPGTRLTVT.

CDR3 amino acids: CASSSTGILGAFF. For the CDR3, the DNA is TGCGCCAGCAGCTCGACCGGGATCCTAGGGGCTTTCTTT. The V and J genes are TRBV5-1 and TRBJ1-1; D is uncertain. Trimming took off 3 bases at V and 11 bases at J, with 17 bases between the two ends. Per the germline V gene, CDR1 is SGHRS and CDR2 is YFSETQ. This CDR3 contains 13 residues. The variable domain in full, completed from reference TRBV5-1 and TRBJ1-1, reads KAGVTQTPRYLIKTRGQQVTLSCSPISGHRSVSWYQQTPGQGLQFLFEYFSETQRNKGNFPGRFSGRQFSNSRSEMNVSTLELGDSALYLCASSSTGILGAFFGQGTRLTVV.

CDR3 sequence (DNA): TGTGCCAGCAGGACCCCCGGGACAGACTACGAGCAGTACTTC. Residues: CASRTPGTDYEQYF. This rearrangement joins TRBV2 to TRBJ2-7, with 7 bases that match TRBD1. Losses at the gene ends were 6 bases for V and 3 bases for J; bases not matched to a gene: 8. There are 14 residues in the CDR3. Germline assignment: CDR1 SNHLY and CDR2 FYNNEI.

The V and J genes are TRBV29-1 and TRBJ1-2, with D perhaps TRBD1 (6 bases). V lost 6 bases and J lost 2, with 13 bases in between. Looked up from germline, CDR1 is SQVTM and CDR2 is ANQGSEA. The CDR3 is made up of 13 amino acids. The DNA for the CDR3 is TGCAGCGTCGGGAAACAGGGCAACTATGGCTACACCTTC. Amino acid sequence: CSVGKQGNYGYTF.

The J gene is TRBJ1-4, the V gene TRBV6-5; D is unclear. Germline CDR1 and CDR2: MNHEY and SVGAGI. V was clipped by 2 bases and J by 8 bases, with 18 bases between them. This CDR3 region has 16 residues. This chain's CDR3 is CASSYGRPPRKEKLFF. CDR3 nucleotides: TGTGCCAGCAGTTACGGAAGACCGCCGAGGAAGGAAAAACTGTTTTTT.

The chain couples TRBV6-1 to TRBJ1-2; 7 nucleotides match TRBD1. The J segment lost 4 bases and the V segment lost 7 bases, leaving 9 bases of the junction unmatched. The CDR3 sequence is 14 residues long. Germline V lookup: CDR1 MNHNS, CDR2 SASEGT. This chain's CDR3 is CASKRQGLGYGYTF. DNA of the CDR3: TGTGCCAGCAAGAGACAGGGCTTGGGCTATGGCTACACCTTC.

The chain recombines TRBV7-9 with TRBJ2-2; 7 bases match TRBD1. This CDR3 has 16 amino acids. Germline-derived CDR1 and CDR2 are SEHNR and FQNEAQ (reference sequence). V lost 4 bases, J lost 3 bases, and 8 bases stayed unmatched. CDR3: CASSSRQGGDTGELFF. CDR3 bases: TGTGCCAGCAGCTCCCGACAGGGTGGGGACACCGGGGAGCTGTTTTTT. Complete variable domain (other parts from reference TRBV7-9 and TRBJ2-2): DTGVSQNPRHKITKRGQNVTFRCDPISEHNRLYWYRQTLGQGPEFLTYFQNEAQLEKSRLLSDRFSAERPKGSFSTLEIQRTEQGDSAMYLCASSSRQGGDTGELFFGEGSRLTVL.

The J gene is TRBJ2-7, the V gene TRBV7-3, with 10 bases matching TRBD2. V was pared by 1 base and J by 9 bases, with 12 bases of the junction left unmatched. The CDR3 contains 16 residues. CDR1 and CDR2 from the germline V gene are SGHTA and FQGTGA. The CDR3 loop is CASSLSGTSDTRRQYF. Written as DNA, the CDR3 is TGTGCCAGCAGCTTAAGCGGGACTAGCGACACACGGAGGCAGTACTTC. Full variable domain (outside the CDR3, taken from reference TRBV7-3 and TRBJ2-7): GAGVSQTPSNKVTEKGKYVELRCDPISGHTALYWYRQSLGQGPEFLIYFQGTGAADDSGLPNDRFFAVRPEGSVSTLKIQRTERGDSAVYLCASSLSGTSDTRRQYFGPGTRLTVT.

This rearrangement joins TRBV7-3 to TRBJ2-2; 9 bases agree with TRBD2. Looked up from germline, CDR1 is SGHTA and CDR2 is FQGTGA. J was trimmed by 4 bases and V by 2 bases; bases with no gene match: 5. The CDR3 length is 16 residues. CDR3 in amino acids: CASSLGLAGRTGELFF. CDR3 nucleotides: TGTGCCAGCAGCTTAGGTCTAGCGGGACGCACCGGGGAGCTGTTTTTT.

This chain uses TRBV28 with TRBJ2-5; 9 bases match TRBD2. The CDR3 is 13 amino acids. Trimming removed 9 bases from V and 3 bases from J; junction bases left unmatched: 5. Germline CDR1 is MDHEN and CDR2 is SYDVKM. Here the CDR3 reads CARGRLAEETQYF. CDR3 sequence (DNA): TGTGCCAGGGGACGACTAGCGGAAGAGACCCAGTACTTC.

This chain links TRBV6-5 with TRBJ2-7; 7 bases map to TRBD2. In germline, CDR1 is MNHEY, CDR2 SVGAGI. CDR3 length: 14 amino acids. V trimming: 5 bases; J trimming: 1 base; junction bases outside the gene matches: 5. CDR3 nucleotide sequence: TGTGCCAGCAGTCCTCCGGGGGGATCCTACGAGCAGTACTTC. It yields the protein CASSPPGGSYEQYF.

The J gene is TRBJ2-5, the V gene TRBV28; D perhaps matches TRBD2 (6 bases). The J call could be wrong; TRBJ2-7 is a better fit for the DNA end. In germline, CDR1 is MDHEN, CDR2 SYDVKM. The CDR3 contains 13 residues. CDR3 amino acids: CASSWGDGYEQYF. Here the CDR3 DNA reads TGTGCCAGCAGTTGGGGGGACGGCTACGAGCAGTACTTC.

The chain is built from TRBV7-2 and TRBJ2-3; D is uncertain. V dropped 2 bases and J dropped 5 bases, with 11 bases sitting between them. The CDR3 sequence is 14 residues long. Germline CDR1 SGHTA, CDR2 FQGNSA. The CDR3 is CASSLSELQDTQYF. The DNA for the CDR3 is TGTGCCAGCAGCTTAAGCGAGCTCCAAGATACGCAGTATTTT. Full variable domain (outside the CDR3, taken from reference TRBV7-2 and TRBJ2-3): GAGVSQSPSNKVTEKGKDVELRCDPISGHTALYWYRQSLGQGLEFLIYFQGNSAPDKSGLPSDRFSAERTGGSVSTLTIQRTQQEDSAVYLCASSLSELQDTQYFGPGTRLTVL.

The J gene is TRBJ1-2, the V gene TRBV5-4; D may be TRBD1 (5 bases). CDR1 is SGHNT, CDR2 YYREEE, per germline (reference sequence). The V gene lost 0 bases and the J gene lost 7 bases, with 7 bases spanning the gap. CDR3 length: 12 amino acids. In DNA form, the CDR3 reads TGTGCCAGCAGCTTGGGGGGCGGTGGCTACACCTTC. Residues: CASSLGGGGYTF.

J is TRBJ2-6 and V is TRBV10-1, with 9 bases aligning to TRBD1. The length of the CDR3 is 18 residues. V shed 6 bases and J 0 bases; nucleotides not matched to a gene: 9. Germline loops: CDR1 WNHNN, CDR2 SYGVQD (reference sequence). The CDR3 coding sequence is TGCGCCAGCAGGGCCGTGGGACAGGGAGTCTCTGGGGCCAACGTCCTGACTTTC. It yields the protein CASRAVGQGVSGANVLTF.

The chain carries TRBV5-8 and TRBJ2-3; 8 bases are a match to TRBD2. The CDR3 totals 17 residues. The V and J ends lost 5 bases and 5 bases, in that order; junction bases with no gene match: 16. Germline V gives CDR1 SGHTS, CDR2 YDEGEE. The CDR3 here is CASSRIPLGTREDTQYF. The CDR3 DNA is TGTGCCAGCAGTCGTATACCCCTCGGGACTAGGGAAGATACGCAGTATTTT.

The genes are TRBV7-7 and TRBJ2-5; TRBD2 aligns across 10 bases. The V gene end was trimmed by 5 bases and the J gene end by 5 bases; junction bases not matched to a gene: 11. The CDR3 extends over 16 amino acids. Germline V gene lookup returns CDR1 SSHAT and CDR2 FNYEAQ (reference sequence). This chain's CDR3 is CASSKLAGAGEETQYF. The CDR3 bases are TGTGCCAGCAGCAAGCTAGCGGGGGCCGGGGAGGAGACCCAGTACTTC.

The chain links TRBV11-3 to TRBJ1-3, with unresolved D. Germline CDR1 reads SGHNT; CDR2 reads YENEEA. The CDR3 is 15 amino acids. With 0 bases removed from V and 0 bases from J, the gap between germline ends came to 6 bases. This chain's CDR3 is CASSLDENSGNTIYF. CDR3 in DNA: TGTGCCAGCAGCTTAGATGAGAACTCTGGAAACACCATATATTTT.

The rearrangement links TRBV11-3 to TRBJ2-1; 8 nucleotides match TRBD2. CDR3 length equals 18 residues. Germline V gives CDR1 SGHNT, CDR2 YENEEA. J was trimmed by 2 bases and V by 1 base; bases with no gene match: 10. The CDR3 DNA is TGTGCCAGCAGCTTAGGGGAAGGCTTAGCGGGACCCTACAATGAGCAGTTCTTC. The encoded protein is CASSLGEGLAGPYNEQFF.

CDR3 protein: CASSGTSGRQETQYF. The CDR3 coding sequence is TGCGCCAGCAGTGGGACTAGCGGCCGCCAAGAGACCCAGTACTTC. The chain couples TRBV10-1 to TRBJ2-5; 10 positions match TRBD2. V was clipped by 4 bases and J by 1 base; unmatched bases: 3. This CDR3 contains 15 residues. CDR1 and CDR2 from the germline V gene are WNHNN and SYGVQD (reference sequence).

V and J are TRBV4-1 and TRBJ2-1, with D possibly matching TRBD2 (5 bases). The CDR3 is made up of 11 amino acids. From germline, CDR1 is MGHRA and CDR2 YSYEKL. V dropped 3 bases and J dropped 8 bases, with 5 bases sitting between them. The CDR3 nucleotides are TGCGCCAGCAGCCAGGGAGATGAGCAGTTCTTC. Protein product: CASSQGDEQFF.

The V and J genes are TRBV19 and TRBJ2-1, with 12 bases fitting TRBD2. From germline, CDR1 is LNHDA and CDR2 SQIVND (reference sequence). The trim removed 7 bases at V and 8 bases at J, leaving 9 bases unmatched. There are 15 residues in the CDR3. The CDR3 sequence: CASIQTSGGWDEQFF. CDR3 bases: TGTGCCAGTATCCAGACTAGCGGGGGCTGGGATGAGCAGTTCTTC.

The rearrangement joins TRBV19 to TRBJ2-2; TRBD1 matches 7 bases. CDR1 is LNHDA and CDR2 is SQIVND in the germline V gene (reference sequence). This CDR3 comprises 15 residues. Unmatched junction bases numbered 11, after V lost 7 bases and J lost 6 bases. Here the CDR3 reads CASKGARRYAGELFF. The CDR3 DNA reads TGTGCCAGTAAGGGGGCTCGGAGGTATGCCGGGGAGCTGTTTTTT.

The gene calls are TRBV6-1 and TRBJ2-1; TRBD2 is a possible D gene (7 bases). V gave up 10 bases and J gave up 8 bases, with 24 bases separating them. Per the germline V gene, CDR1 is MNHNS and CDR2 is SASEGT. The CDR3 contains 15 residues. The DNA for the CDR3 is TGTGCCACTTCCCCCCAGAGCCCGGGGGGCTATGAGCAGTTCTTC. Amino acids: CATSPQSPGGYEQFF.

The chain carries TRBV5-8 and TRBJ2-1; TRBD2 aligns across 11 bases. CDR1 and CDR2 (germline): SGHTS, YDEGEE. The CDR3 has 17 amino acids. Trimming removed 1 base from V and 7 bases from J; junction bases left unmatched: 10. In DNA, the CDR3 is TGTGCCAGCAGCTTGCCGGGACTAGCGGTTCCTAGGAATGAGCAGTTCTTC. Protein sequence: CASSLPGLAVPRNEQFF.

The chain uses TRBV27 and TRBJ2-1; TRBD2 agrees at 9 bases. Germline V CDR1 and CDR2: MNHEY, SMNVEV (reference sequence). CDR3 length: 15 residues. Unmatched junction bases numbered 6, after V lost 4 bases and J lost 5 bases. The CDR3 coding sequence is TGTGCCAGCAGTTCAGGGCTAGCGGGGAACAATGAGCAGTTCTTC. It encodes CASSSGLAGNNEQFF.

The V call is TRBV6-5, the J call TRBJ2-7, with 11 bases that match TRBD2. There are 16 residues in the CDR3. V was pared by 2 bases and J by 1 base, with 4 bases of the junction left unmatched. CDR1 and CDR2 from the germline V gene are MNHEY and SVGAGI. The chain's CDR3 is CASSYSLAGGSYEQYF. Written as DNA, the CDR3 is TGTGCCAGCAGTTACAGCCTAGCGGGAGGATCCTACGAGCAGTACTTC.